This T cell receptor (beta chain) was documented in a study of blood T cell repertoires in COVID-19. Background on the study: COVID-19 samples, acute and convalescent, were from the United States, Italy and Spain.

CDR3 size: 14 residues. V lost 3 bases to trimming and J lost 1 base, with 9 bases between them. CDR1 and CDR2 (germline): LGHDT, YNNKEL (reference sequence). Libraries were prepared by immunoSEQ multiplex PCR; TCRdb keeps only in-frame clonotypes and omits some of them. This sample carries some 200,000 clones, 80% to 90% of them seen once, and the ten largest clones take approximately 2.8%. The sample was PBMCs or T cells enriched from blood (not recorded which). V is TRBV3-1 (or the pseudogene TRBV3-2) and J is TRBJ1-1, with a weak D call TRBD1 (6 bases). This TCR was recovered from a woman between 50 and 59 years old in a cohort exposed to, infected with or recovered from COVID-19 (not recorded which). For the CDR3, the DNA is TGTGCCAGCAGCCAGGGGACATCGAACACTGAAGCTTTCTTT. This sequence encodes CASSQGTSNTEAFF.